The 24 T cell receptor beta chains below were found in one sample sequenced in a study of shared clonotypes between healthy human individuals (TCRdb year 2020). Libraries came from the immunoSEQ multiplex PCR assay. Here the immuneACCESS table is served through TCRdb, limited to in-frame sequences with V and J called. Missing clones are a known gap in these copies; in checked studies unresolved V genes cover under half, and the rest lacks a known reason. The sample contains over a million clones, roughly 96% of them found a single time. Roughly 1.2% of the sample is taken by the ten largest. The sample taken for sequencing was naive CD4+ T cells sorted from blood. The sample's cell subset or site, from its label and the paper: CD45RA+ positively selected. The receptors stem from a man younger than 40 in good health.

The V call is TRBV9, the J call TRBJ2-2; weak D call: TRBD1 (5 bases). Germline CDR1 reads SGDLS; CDR2 reads YYNGEE. The V and J ends lost 3 bases and 7 bases respectively, with 13 bases between them. There are 14 residues in the CDR3. In DNA form, the CDR3 reads TGTGCCAGCAGCGCTTCCAGGGTCATCGGGGAGCTGTTTTTT. This sequence encodes CASSASRVIGELFF.

This clone was seen a single time. Other DNA sequences from this sample encode an identical CDR3 as well. V gene TRBV7-2 combines with J gene TRBJ2-3; 8 positions match TRBD2. The CDR3 has 15 residues. With V trimmed by 1 base and J by 4 bases, 4 bases remained unmatched. The germline V gene encodes CDR1 SGHTA and CDR2 FQGNSA. The CDR3 DNA reads as TGTGCCAGCAGCTTAGACGGGAGGGGGTCAGATACGCAGTATTTT. Translated: CASSLDGRGSDTQYF. Full variable domain (rest looked up from reference TRBV7-2 and TRBJ2-3): GAGVSQSPSNKVTEKGKDVELRCDPISGHTALYWYRQSLGQGLEFLIYFQGNSAPDKSGLPSDRFSAERTGGSVSTLTIQRTQQEDSAVYLCASSLDGRGSDTQYFGPGTRLTVL.

The gene calls are TRBV4-1 and TRBJ2-1, with 9 bases identical to TRBD2. The V gene end was trimmed by 2 bases and the J gene end by 0 bases; junction bases not matched to a gene: 5. Germline values: CDR1 MGHRA, CDR2 YSYEKL. CDR3 length: 17 amino acids. The CDR3 nucleotides are TGCGCCAGCAGCCAAACTAGCGGGCTGAGCTCCTACAATGAGCAGTTCTTC. This translates into CASSQTSGLSSYNEQFF.

This clone has only one observation. This sequence joins TRBV9 and TRBJ2-3; no clear D. Germline-derived CDR1 and CDR2 are SGDLS and YYNGEE. Trimming removed 0 bases at V and 2 bases at J, with 10 bases between. The CDR3 loop spans 15 amino acids. Here the CDR3 reads CASSVEASTTDTQYF. DNA for the CDR3: TGTGCCAGCAGCGTAGAGGCTTCCACCACAGATACGCAGTATTTT.

Of note for this clone: The same CDR3 arises from other DNA sequences in this sample as well. V gene TRBV11-2 combines with J gene TRBJ2-2, with 7 bases aligning to TRBD2. The V segment lost 5 bases and the J segment 1 base; nucleotides outside the gene matches: 4. The CDR3 has 15 amino acids. Germline assignment: CDR1 SGHAT and CDR2 FQNNGV. CDR3 residues: CASSPGLRNTGELFF. In DNA form, the CDR3 reads TGTGCCAGCAGCCCGGGACTAAGGAACACCGGGGAGCTGTTTTTT.

This chain connects TRBV15 to TRBJ2-3; 7 bases map to TRBD1. Germline V gene lookup returns CDR1 LNHNV and CDR2 YYDKDF (reference sequence). J gave up 2 bases and V 3 bases, and 5 bases lay outside the gene matches. This CDR3 spans 15 amino acids. The chain's CDR3 is CATSSRDRLTDTQYF. For the CDR3, the DNA is TGTGCCACCAGCAGCCGGGACAGACTCACAGATACGCAGTATTTT. The full variable domain, in which reference TRBV15 and TRBJ2-3 provide the parts outside the CDR3, is DAMVIQNPRYQVTQFGKPVTLSCSQTLNHNVMYWYQQKSSQAPKLLFHYYDKDFNNEADTPDNFQSRRPNTSFCFLDIRSPGLGDTAMYLCATSSRDRLTDTQYFGPGTRLTVL.

Of note for this clone: This same CDR3 is encoded by further DNA sequences in the sample. This chain connects TRBV2 to TRBJ2-2, with D maybe TRBD1 (6 bases). Trimming removed 6 bases from V and 4 bases from J, with 12 bases in between. Looked up from germline, CDR1 is SNHLY and CDR2 is FYNNEI. The CDR3 has 14 amino acids. The CDR3 sequence: CASRGARGTGELFF. CDR3 DNA sequence: TGTGCCAGCAGGGGGGCTCGAGGCACCGGGGAGCTGTTTTTT.

Of note for this clone: The identical CDR3 is also encoded by other nucleotide sequences in the sample. This rearrangement joins TRBV6-1 to TRBJ2-7; no clear D. V lost 4 bases to trimming and J lost 0 bases, with 13 bases between them. Germline assignment: CDR1 MNHNS and CDR2 SASEGT. The CDR3 has 15 residues. The CDR3, as DNA: TGTGCCAGCAGTGCCCTACGAGTCCCCTCCTACGAGCAGTACTTC. Residues: CASSALRVPSYEQYF.

This clone has a handful of counts. The V and J genes are TRBV10-1 and TRBJ2-7; no definite D call. The length of the CDR3 is 12 residues. V was clipped by 5 bases and J by 6 bases, with 11 bases between them. Germline loops: CDR1 WNHNN, CDR2 SYGVQD (reference sequence). The chain's CDR3 is CASSMWSGEQYF. In DNA, the CDR3 is TGCGCCAGCAGTATGTGGAGTGGCGAGCAGTACTTC.

This rearrangement joins TRBV13 to TRBJ2-7; tentatively, D is TRBD1 (5 bases). Trimming removed 5 bases at V and 5 bases at J, with 25 bases between. CDR1 is PRHDT and CDR2 is FYEKMQ in the germline V gene (reference sequence). The length of the CDR3 is 17 residues. CDR3 sequence reads: CASSPGRLTPRVDEQYF. The CDR3 coding sequence is TGTGCCAGCAGCCCAGGGCGGTTAACCCCTAGGGTAGACGAGCAGTACTTC. Full variable domain (missing parts from reference TRBV13 and TRBJ2-7): AAGVIQSPRHLIKEKRETATLKCYPIPRHDTVYWYQQGPGQDPQFLISFYEKMQSDKGSIPDRFSAQQFSDYHSELNMSSLELGDSALYFCASSPGRLTPRVDEQYFGPGTRLTVT.

A remark on this clone: Other DNA sequences from this sample encode an identical CDR3 as well. The chain couples TRBV28 to TRBJ2-2; D unclear. Between the trimmed V and J ends, which lost 1 base and 4 bases, there was a span of 1 base. CDR1 MDHEN and CDR2 SYDVKM come from the germline V gene. The CDR3 is made up of 12 amino acids. The CDR3 nucleotides read TGTGCCAGCAGTTTATCCACCGGGGAGCTGTTTTTT. Translated: CASSLSTGELFF.

This clone appeared a few times. The sample holds other DNA sequences that translate to the same CDR3. The V and J genes are TRBV5-4 and TRBJ2-7, with 8 positions matching TRBD1. The CDR3 consists of 14 residues. The germline CDR1 and CDR2 sequences are SGHNT and YYREEE (reference sequence). With 0 bases clipped from V and 4 bases from J, the junction kept 3 bases outside the gene matches. CDR3 protein: CASSLGQGRYEQYF. CDR3 nucleotides: TGTGCCAGCAGCTTGGGACAGGGGAGGTACGAGCAGTACTTC.

The chain carries TRBV28 and TRBJ2-7; no reliable D call. The CDR3 loop spans 11 amino acids. With 8 bases removed from V and 2 bases from J, the gap between germline ends came to 7 bases. Germline V gives CDR1 MDHEN, CDR2 SYDVKM. The CDR3: CASGVPYEQYF. CDR3 nucleotides: TGTGCCAGCGGGGTTCCCTACGAGCAGTACTTC.

The chain uses TRBV10-1 and TRBJ2-7, with TRBD1 identical over 9 bases. Germline V gene lookup returns CDR1 WNHNN and CDR2 SYGVQD (reference sequence). The J segment lost 3 bases and the V segment lost 4 bases, leaving 7 bases of the junction unmatched. The CDR3 has 15 amino acids. The CDR3 here is CASSGPGTGHYEQYF. The CDR3 DNA reads TGCGCCAGCAGTGGTCCCGGGACAGGGCACTACGAGCAGTACTTC.

The chain recombines TRBV28 with TRBJ2-7, with a possible D match to TRBD2 (6 bases). Trimming removed 6 bases at V and 7 bases at J, with 16 bases between. Germline V gene data show CDR1 as MDHEN and CDR2 as SYDVKM. This CDR3 is 13 amino acids long. This chain's CDR3 is CASRTSWRGEQYF. CDR3 DNA: TGTGCCAGCAGGACTAGTTGGCGGGGAGAGCAGTACTTC. Full variable domain (outside the CDR3, taken from reference TRBV28 and TRBJ2-7): DVKVTQSSRYLVKRTGEKVFLECVQDMDHENMFWYRQDPGLGLRLIYFSYDVKMKEKGDIPEGYSVSREKKERFSLILESASTNQTSMYLCASRTSWRGEQYFGPGTRLTVT.

The chain links TRBV5-6 to TRBJ2-5; D is possibly TRBD2 (6 bases). This CDR3 is 13 amino acids long. The germline V gene encodes CDR1 SGHDT and CDR2 YYEEEE. Trimming removed 2 bases at V and 5 bases at J, with 10 bases between. The CDR3 is CASSFGGVETQYF. The CDR3 region has the DNA TGTGCCAGCAGCTTTGGAGGGGTGGAGACCCAGTACTTC.

The chain uses TRBV28 and TRBJ1-5; the D is unclear. Trimming stripped 8 bases from V and 4 bases from J, with 15 bases between. Germline CDR1 reads MDHEN; CDR2 reads SYDVKM. CDR3 length equals 14 residues. CDR3 loop: CASSESGQNQPQHF. The CDR3 nucleotides are TGTGCCAGCTCCGAGTCCGGGCAGAATCAGCCCCAGCATTTT. The full variable domain, its missing parts supplied by reference TRBV28 and TRBJ1-5, is DVKVTQSSRYLVKRTGEKVFLECVQDMDHENMFWYRQDPGLGLRLIYFSYDVKMKEKGDIPEGYSVSREKKERFSLILESASTNQTSMYLCASSESGQNQPQHFGDGTRLSIL.

This chain links TRBV27 with TRBJ1-5; the D is unclear. The length of the CDR3 is 17 residues. Germline-derived CDR1 and CDR2 are MNHEY and SMNVEV (reference sequence). V lost 6 bases, J lost 3 bases, and 21 bases lay in between. The CDR3 loop reads CASRPDFDPLPNQPQHF. The CDR3 coding sequence is TGTGCCAGCAGGCCCGACTTTGACCCACTCCCCAATCAGCCCCAGCATTTT.

On this clone: Other DNA sequences in the same sample also yield this CDR3. The chain links TRBV18 to TRBJ2-5; D call uncertain. Germline V gene data show CDR1 as KGHSH and CDR2 as LQKENI. V was clipped by 1 base and J by 2 bases, with 5 bases between them. The CDR3 length is 13 residues. This CDR3 reads CASSPRVQETQYF. The CDR3 nucleotides are TGTGCCAGCTCACCACGAGTTCAAGAGACCCAGTACTTC.

This rearrangement joins TRBV5-1 to TRBJ1-2; tentative D call: TRBD1 (6 bases). Trimming removed 1 base from V and 4 bases from J, with 23 bases in between. Germline V CDR1 and CDR2: SGHRS, YFSETQ. The CDR3 is 18 residues long. CDR3 nucleotides: TGCGCCAGCAGCTTGTTAGGGCAGGGGCCTTCCTCGCTCTATGGCTACACCTTC. Translated: CASSLLGQGPSSLYGYTF.

The V call is TRBV6-5, the J call TRBJ1-3; tentative D call: TRBD1 (5 bases). Germline CDR1 and CDR2: MNHEY and SVGAGI. V lost 0 bases and J 0 bases, leaving 9 bases between the germline ends. The length of the CDR3 is 16 residues. The CDR3 loop is CASSYSGDYSGNTIYF. CDR3 nucleotides: TGTGCCAGCAGTTACTCGGGGGATTACTCTGGAAACACCATATATTTT.

This clone has a single count. V and J are TRBV10-3 and TRBJ1-5, with D tentatively TRBD1 (5 bases). Germline CDR1 reads ENHRY; CDR2 reads SYGVKD. This CDR3 region has 15 residues. V lost 0 bases and J 5 bases, leaving 11 bases between the germline ends. CDR3 sequence (DNA): TGTGCCATCAGTGAGTCCCGACAGACGTATCAGCCCCAGCATTTT. The encoded protein is CAISESRQTYQPQHF.

V usage is TRBV29-1 and J usage is TRBJ2-7, with 7 bases fitting TRBD1. J lost 2 bases, V lost 2 bases, and 6 bases had no gene match. Germline CDR1 reads SQVTM; CDR2 reads ANQGSEA. The CDR3 is 14 amino acids. DNA of the CDR3: TGCAGCGTTGAAAACAGGGGTTCACCCTACGAGCAGTACTTC. The encoded protein is CSVENRGSPYEQYF.

Of note for this clone: The same CDR3 arises from other DNA sequences in this sample as well. The chain employs TRBV6-1 and TRBJ1-3, with D unclear. The CDR3 runs to 13 residues. With 1 base removed from V and 4 bases from J, the gap between germline ends came to 5 bases. Germline lookup yields CDR1 MNHNS and CDR2 SASEGT. The CDR3 sequence is CASSEGGGNTIYF. CDR3 nucleotides: TGTGCCAGCAGTGAAGGTGGCGGAAACACCATATATTTT.